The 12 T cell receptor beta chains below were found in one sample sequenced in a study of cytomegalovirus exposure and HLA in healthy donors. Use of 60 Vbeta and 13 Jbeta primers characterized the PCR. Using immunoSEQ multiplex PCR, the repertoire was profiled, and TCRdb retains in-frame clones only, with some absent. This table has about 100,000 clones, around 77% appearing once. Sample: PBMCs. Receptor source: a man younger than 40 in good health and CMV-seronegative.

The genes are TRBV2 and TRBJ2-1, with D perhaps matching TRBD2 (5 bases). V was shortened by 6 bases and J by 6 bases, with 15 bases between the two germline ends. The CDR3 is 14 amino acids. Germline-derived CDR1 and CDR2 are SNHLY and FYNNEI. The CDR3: CASSPRRSGNEQFF. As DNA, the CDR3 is TGTGCCAGCAGCCCCCGTCGAAGCGGCAATGAGCAGTTCTTC.

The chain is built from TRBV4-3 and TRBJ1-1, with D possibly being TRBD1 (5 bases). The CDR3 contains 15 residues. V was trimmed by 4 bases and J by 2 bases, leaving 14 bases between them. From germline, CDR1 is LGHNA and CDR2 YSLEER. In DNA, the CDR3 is TGCGCCAGCAGCCCCTCCGACAGACCAAACACTGAAGCTTTCTTT. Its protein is CASSPSDRPNTEAFF.

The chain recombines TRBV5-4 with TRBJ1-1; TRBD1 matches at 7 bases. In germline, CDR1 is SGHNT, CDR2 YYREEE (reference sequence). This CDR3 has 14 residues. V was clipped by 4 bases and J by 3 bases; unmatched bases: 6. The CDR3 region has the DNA TGTGCCAGCAGCGGACGACAGGGCTACACTGAAGCTTTCTTT. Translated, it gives CASSGRQGYTEAFF. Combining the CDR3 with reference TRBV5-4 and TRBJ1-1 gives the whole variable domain ETGVTQSPTHLIKTRGQQVTLRCSSQSGHNTVSWYQQALGQGPQFIFQYYREEENGRGNFPPRFSGLQFPNYSSELNVNALELDDSALYLCASSGRQGYTEAFFGQGTRLTVV.

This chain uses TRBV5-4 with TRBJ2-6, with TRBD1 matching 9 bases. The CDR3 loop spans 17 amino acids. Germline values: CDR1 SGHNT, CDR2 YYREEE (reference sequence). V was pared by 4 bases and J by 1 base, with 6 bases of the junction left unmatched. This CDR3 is CASSLDRGTSGANVLTF. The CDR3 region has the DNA TGTGCCAGCAGCCTAGACAGGGGGACATCTGGGGCCAACGTCCTGACTTTC. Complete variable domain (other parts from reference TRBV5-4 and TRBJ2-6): ETGVTQSPTHLIKTRGQQVTLRCSSQSGHNTVSWYQQALGQGPQFIFQYYREEENGRGNFPPRFSGLQFPNYSSELNVNALELDDSALYLCASSLDRGTSGANVLTFGAGSRLTVL.

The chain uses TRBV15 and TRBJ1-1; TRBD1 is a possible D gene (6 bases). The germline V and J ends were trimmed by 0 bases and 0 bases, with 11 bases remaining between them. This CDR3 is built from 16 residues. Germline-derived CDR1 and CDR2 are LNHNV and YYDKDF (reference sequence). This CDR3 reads CATSREGWTVNTEAFF. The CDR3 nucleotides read TGTGCCACCAGCAGAGAAGGATGGACAGTGAACACTGAAGCTTTCTTT.

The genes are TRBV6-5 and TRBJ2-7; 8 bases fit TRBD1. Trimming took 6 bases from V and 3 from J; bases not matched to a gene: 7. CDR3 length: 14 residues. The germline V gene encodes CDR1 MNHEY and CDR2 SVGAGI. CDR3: CASSRDRGIYEQYF. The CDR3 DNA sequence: TGTGCCAGCAGCAGAGACAGGGGTATCTACGAGCAGTACTTC.

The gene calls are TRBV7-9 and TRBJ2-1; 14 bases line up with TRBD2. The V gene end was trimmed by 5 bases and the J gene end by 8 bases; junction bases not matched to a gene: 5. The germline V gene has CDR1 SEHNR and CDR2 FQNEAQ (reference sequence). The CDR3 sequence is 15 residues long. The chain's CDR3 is CASSSRLAGGDEQFF. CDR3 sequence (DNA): TGTGCCAGCAGCAGCCGACTAGCGGGGGGGGATGAGCAGTTCTTC.

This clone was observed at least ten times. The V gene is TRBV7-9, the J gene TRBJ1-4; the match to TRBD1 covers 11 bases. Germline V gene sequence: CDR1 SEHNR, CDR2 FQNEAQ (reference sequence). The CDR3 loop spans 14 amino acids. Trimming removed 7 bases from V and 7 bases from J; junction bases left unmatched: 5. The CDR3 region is CASNPGQGAEKLFF. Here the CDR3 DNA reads TGTGCCAGCAACCCTGGACAGGGGGCTGAAAAACTGTTTTTT.

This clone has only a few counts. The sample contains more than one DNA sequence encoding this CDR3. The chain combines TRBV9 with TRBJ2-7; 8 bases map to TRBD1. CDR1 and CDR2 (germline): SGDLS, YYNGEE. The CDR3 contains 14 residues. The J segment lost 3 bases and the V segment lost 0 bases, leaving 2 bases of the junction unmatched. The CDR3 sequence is CASSVATGGYEQYF. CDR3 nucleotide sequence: TGTGCCAGCAGCGTAGCTACAGGGGGCTACGAGCAGTACTTC.

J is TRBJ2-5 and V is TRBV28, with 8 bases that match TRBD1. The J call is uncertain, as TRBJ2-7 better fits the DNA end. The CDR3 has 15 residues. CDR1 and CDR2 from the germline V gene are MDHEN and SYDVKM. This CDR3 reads CASSLTTGVTYEQYF. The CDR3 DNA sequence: TGTGCCAGCAGCCTCACGACAGGGGTCACCTACGAGCAGTACTTC.

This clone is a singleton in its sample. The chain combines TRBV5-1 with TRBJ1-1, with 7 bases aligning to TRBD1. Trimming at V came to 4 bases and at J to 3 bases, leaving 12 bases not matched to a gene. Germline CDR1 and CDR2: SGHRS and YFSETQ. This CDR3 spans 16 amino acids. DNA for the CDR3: TGCGCCAGCAGCCCGATACAGGGGACGGGGCACACTGAAGCTTTCTTT. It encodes CASSPIQGTGHTEAFF.

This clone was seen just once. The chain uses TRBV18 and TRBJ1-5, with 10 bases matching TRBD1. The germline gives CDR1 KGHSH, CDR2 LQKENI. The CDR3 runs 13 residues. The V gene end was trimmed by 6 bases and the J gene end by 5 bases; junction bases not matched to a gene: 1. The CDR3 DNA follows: TGTGCCAGCTCCGGGACAGGGGATCAGCCCCAGCATTTT. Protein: CASSGTGDQPQHF.